Below, one T cell receptor beta chain is given with its context. Its antigen is not known. Assay used: immunoSEQ multiplex PCR; TCRdb lists only in-frame clones, some missing. Of about 110,000 clones in the sample, about 85% were seen once. The data derive from a study of PD-L1 blockade in urothelial cancer. Overall study: Blood analysis occurred 3 weeks (second dose) and 6 weeks after treatment start. The study recovered a median of 141,255 T cells per blood sample. The study's findings and limits: Clonality of blood TCR below the median before treatment predicted better survival.

Sample numbers ranged from 1 to 8 per patient, encompassing pretreatment and on-treatment collections. Trimming cost V 2 bases and J 8 bases, with 15 bases left between them. The CDR3 is 14 amino acids. In germline, CDR1 is MNHNS, CDR2 SASEGT. The chain recombines TRBV6-1 with TRBJ1-2, with D possibly TRBD1 on 6 matching bases. The TCR originated in a man between 45 and 60 years old with urothelial cancer. Sequenced material: PBMCs, taken around atezolizumab (anti-PD-L1) treatment. CDR3 amino acids: CASSEYGGAKGYTF. CDR3 DNA sequence: TGTGCCAGCAGTGAATACGGGGGGGCGAAGGGCTACACCTTC.